The next 3 T cell receptor beta chains were all read from a single sample in a study of blood T cell repertoires in COVID-19. Clones were sequenced by immunoSEQ multiplex PCR, and TCRdb holds only the in-frame ones, with some missing. The repertoire holds 99,000 or so clones, roughly 80% seen once, with approximately 15% in the top ten. The sample taken for sequencing was peripheral blood. These receptors were taken from a woman aged 80 or over with acute or convalescent COVID-19.

About this clone: One junction end does not reproduce the germline sequence, and a read error may be involved. The chain uses TRBV27 and TRBJ1-2, with TRBD1 matching over 8 bases. This CDR3 has 15 residues. CDR1 is MNHEY, CDR2 SMNVEV, per germline (reference sequence). This chain's CDR3 is CASSLSHGQGYGYTF. The CDR3 nucleotides read TGTGCCAGCAGCTTATCACACGGACAGGGCTATGGCTACACCTTC.

This chain connects TRBV7-8 to TRBJ2-7; D is ambiguous. This CDR3 contains 14 residues. Germline CDR1 and CDR2: SGHVS and FQNEAQ. V was trimmed by 5 bases and J by 5 bases, leaving 16 bases between them. The CDR3 loop reads CASSHELVSDEQYF. Here the CDR3 DNA reads TGTGCCAGCAGCCACGAGCTTGTTTCCGACGAGCAGTACTTC.

This chain links TRBV28 with TRBJ1-4; tentative D call: TRBD1 (6 bases). Germline V CDR1 and CDR2: MDHEN, SYDVKM. CDR3 length equals 12 residues. The V and J ends lost 4 bases and 7 bases respectively, with 7 bases between them. Written as DNA, the CDR3 is TGTGCCAGCAGTTGGGACACTGAAAAACTGTTTTTT. Protein sequence: CASSWDTEKLFF. Complete variable domain (other parts from reference TRBV28 and TRBJ1-4): DVKVTQSSRYLVKRTGEKVFLECVQDMDHENMFWYRQDPGLGLRLIYFSYDVKMKEKGDIPEGYSVSREKKERFSLILESASTNQTSMYLCASSWDTEKLFFGSGTQLSVL.